These 5 T cell receptor beta chains were all obtained from the same sample, sequenced in a study of blood T cell repertoires in COVID-19. Clones were sequenced by immunoSEQ multiplex PCR, and TCRdb holds only the in-frame ones, with some missing. The table lists roughly 240,000 clones, 83% of them singletons. Source material: PBMCs or T cells enriched from blood (not recorded which). These TCRs come from a woman aged 40-49 years who had been exposed to COVID-19.

This clone was seen a few times. The chain has TRBV7-2 and TRBJ2-7; D is perhaps TRBD2 (6 bases). This CDR3 comprises 14 residues. With 6 bases removed from V and 3 bases from J, the gap between germline ends came to 15 bases. Germline assignment: CDR1 SGHTA and CDR2 FQGNSA. The CDR3 DNA follows: TGTGCCAGCAGAGTGACCGGGACTCACTACGAGCAGTACTTC. Translation: CASRVTGTHYEQYF.

The chain joins TRBV5-8 to TRBJ1-3; D call uncertain. V lost 4 bases and J lost 0, with 8 bases in between. In germline, CDR1 is SGHTS, CDR2 YDEGEE. This CDR3 has 14 amino acids. The CDR3 reads CASSTPSSGNTIYF. The CDR3 DNA reads as TGTGCCAGCAGCACGCCGAGCTCTGGAAACACCATATATTTT. Full variable domain (outside the CDR3, taken from reference TRBV5-8 and TRBJ1-3): EAGVTQSPTHLIKTRGQQATLRCSPISGHTSVYWYQQALGLGLQFLLWYDEGEERNRGNFPPRFSGRQFPNYSSELNVNALELEDSALYLCASSTPSSGNTIYFGEGSWLTVV.

The sample holds one count of this clone. The chain couples TRBV6-1 to TRBJ2-2; maybe TRBD2 (7 bases). The CDR3 is 16 residues long. Germline V gene sequence: CDR1 MNHNS, CDR2 SASEGT. V lost 4 bases to trimming and J lost 6 bases, with 18 bases between them. CDR3 DNA sequence: TGTGCCAGCAGTGTACCCGGGGCGGGGGCGTCCGGGGAGCTGTTTTTT. Its protein is CASSVPGAGASGELFF.

By sample share, this clone is medium-sized (0.01 to 0.1%). The J gene is TRBJ1-5, the V gene TRBV9; no clear D. This CDR3 is built from 14 residues. CDR1 SGDLS and CDR2 YYNGEE come from the germline V gene. Trimming removed 0 bases at V and 6 bases at J, with 10 bases between. The CDR3 DNA sequence: TGTGCCAGCAGCGTAGGGGTTGGAGGTCAGCCCCAGCATTTT. Amino acids: CASSVGVGGQPQHF.

The chain joins TRBV20-1 to TRBJ2-5, with D unresolved. The germline V gene has CDR1 DFQATT and CDR2 SNEGSKA (reference sequence). This CDR3 comprises 13 residues. Trimming cost V 3 bases and J 0 bases, with 8 bases left between them. Written as DNA, the CDR3 is TGCAGTGCTAGTGGAGCCGACCAAGAGACCCAGTACTTC. Translation gives CSASGADQETQYF.